The 4 T cell receptor beta chains in this list originate from one sample, sequenced in a study of CD4 T cells in relation to SARS-CoV-2 and coronaviruses. Some clones are missing from TCRdb's copy, which holds only in-frame ones; the method was immunoSEQ multiplex PCR. The repertoire holds 35,000 to 50,000 clones, with almost 85% as singletons. No antigens are known for them. What was sequenced was naive CD4+ T cells from PBMCs, cultured in vitro. The subset denotes: naive CD4+ T cells isolated by negative enrichment. Receptor source: an adult with COVID-19.

This sequence joins TRBV6-5 and TRBJ2-7, with TRBD1 matching over 7 bases. This CDR3 has 13 amino acids. Germline V lookup: CDR1 MNHEY, CDR2 SVGAGI. V lost 6 bases, J lost 2 bases, and 4 bases stayed unmatched. CDR3 residues: CASRSQGAYEQYF. The CDR3 DNA follows: TGTGCCAGCAGGTCGCAGGGGGCCTACGAGCAGTACTTC.

The chain carries TRBV9 and TRBJ1-2, with TRBD1 matching 7 bases. The J segment lost 3 bases and the V segment lost 1 base, leaving 6 bases of the junction unmatched. The CDR3 spans 15 residues. CDR1 is SGDLS, CDR2 YYNGEE, per germline. The CDR3 region has the DNA TGTGCCAGCAGCGTAACCCTCAGGGGGGACTATGGCTACACCTTC. Translating it yields CASSVTLRGDYGYTF.

The chain couples TRBV6-5 to TRBJ2-7; D gene unclear. With 0 bases removed from V and 2 bases from J, the gap between germline ends came to 11 bases. The CDR3 contains 15 residues. CDR1 is MNHEY, CDR2 SVGAGI, per germline. DNA for the CDR3: TGTGCCAGCAGTTACTCTCGTTACGGAACCTACGAGCAGTACTTC. This encodes CASSYSRYGTYEQYF.

DNA for the CDR3: TGTGCCAGCAGTTTTTCTTCGGGACAGGGAGTCGGGGAGCTGTTTTTT. It specifies CASSFSSGQGVGELFF. The chain recombines TRBV27 with TRBJ2-2; 9 bases agree with TRBD1. V was pared by 3 bases and J by 7 bases, with 9 bases of the junction left unmatched. The CDR3 runs to 16 residues. Germline V CDR1 and CDR2: MNHEY, SMNVEV (reference sequence).